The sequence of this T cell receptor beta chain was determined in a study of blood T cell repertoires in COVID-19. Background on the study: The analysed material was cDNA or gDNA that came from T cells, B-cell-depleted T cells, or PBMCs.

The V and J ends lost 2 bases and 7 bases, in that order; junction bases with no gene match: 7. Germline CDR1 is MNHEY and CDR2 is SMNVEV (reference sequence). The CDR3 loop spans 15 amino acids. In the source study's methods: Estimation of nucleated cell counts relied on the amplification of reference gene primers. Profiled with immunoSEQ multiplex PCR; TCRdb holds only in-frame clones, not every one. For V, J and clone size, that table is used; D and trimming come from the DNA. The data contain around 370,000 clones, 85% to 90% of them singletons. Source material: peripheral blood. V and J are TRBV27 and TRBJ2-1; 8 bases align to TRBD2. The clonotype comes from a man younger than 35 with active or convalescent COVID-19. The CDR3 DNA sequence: TGTGCCAGCAGTTTAGGGCTAGCGGGCGGAAATGAGCAGTTCTTC. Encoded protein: CASSLGLAGGNEQFF.